This TCR beta chain was found in a study of blood T cell repertoires in COVID-19. Study as a whole: Some COVID-19 samples were acute and others convalescent; all came from the United States, Italy and Spain. Sources were T cells, B-cell-depleted T cells, or PBMCs; the material itself was cDNA or gDNA.

This CDR3 is built from 15 residues. Germline V gene data show CDR1 as SGHRS and CDR2 as YFSETQ. Germline trimming cut 3 bases from V and 4 bases from J; bases unmatched to any gene: 4. Source study methods: Reference gene primers were amplified, and this amplification served to estimate nucleated cell counts. Here immunoSEQ multiplex PCR was the method, and the copy in TCRdb shows in-frame clones only, minus some. V, J and clone size reflect that table, while D and trimming were determined from the DNA. The table records about 67,000 clones, 88% of them present only once. The specimen sequenced was peripheral blood. The rearrangement joins TRBV5-1 to TRBJ2-1; 10 bases agree with TRBD2. This TCR derives from a woman in her fifties or sixties with acute or convalescent COVID-19. The CDR3 DNA reads as TGCGCCAGCAGCTCGATTAGCGGGGGGTACAATGAGCAGTTCTTC. The encoded protein is CASSSISGGYNEQFF.